These T cell receptor beta chains were read from a single sample in a study of T cell changes during pregnancy in multiple sclerosis. The protocol was immunoSEQ multiplex PCR, while the TCRdb copy is restricted to in-frame clones and leaves out a portion. The repertoire consists of some 31,000 clones, with approximately 92% occurring once and the leading ten covering 5.7%. The sequenced sample was CD8+ T cells from peripheral blood mononuclear cells, obtained before pregnancy. The receptors originated from a female donor with multiple sclerosis, enrolled in a pregnancy study. Each CDR3 is given with its conserved first and last residue. A D gene is named only where the DNA matches it firmly. Clone size is not always given. Where it is, it says once, few, many or a class for expanded clones.

size,D,V,J,CDR3,DNA
.,.,TRBV15,TRBJ2-7,CATSRVADSYEQYF,TGTGCCACCAGCAGAGTTGCAGACTCCTACGAGCAGTACTTC
.,TRBD1,TRBV6-5,TRBJ2-3,CASSYGDRGRTDTQYF,TGTGCCAGCAGTTACGGGGACAGGGGGCGGACAGATACGCAGTATTTT
.,.,TRBV9,TRBJ1-2,CASSVQGYGYTF,TGTGCCAGCAGCGTACAGGGCTATGGCTACACCTTC
.,.,TRBV7-2,TRBJ2-7,CASSSYGSSYEQYF,TGTGCCAGCAGCTCCTACGGGTCATCCTACGAGCAGTACTTC
.,TRBD2,TRBV6-1,TRBJ2-7,CASSERWGGSYEQYF,TGTGCCAGCAGTGAACGCTGGGGGGGCTCCTACGAGCAGTACTTC
.,.,TRBV5-1,TRBJ1-1,CASSLGQEAFF,TGCGCCAGCAGCTTGGGGCAGGAAGCTTTCTTT
medium-sized,.,TRBV4-1,TRBJ2-3,CASSLPGTDTQYF,TGCGCCAGCAGCCTACCAGGGACAGATACGCAGTATTTT
once,TRBD1,TRBV7-2,TRBJ2-6,CASITPDRGLSGANVLTF,TGTGCCAGCATCACCCCGGACAGGGGCCTCTCTGGGGCCAACGTCCTGACTTTC
.,TRBD1,TRBV7-9,TRBJ1-4,CASSPPSDRGWEKLFF,TGTGCCAGCAGCCCACCCTCGGACAGGGGATGGGAAAAACTGTTTTTT
.,TRBD1,TRBV5-5,TRBJ1-1,CASSSRDRLVWTTEAFF,TGTGCCAGCAGCAGCCGGGACAGGCTAGTATGGACCACTGAAGCTTTCTTT
.,TRBD1,TRBV7-7,TRBJ2-5,CASSPDRGETQYF,TGTGCCAGCAGCCCGGACAGGGGAGAGACCCAGTACTTC
.,.,TRBV21-1,TRBJ1-1,CASSKAGHPGTEAFF,TGTGCCAGCAGCAAAGCGGGACACCCGGGCACTGAAGCTTTCTTT
.,.,TRBV4-1,TRBJ2-7,CASSQDRGGAYEQYF,TGCGCCAGCAGCCAAGATAGGGGGGGGGCCTACGAGCAGTACTTC
.,.,TRBV4-3,TRBJ1-2,CASSQTRSYGYTF,TGCGCCAGCAGCCAAACAAGATCATATGGCTACACCTTC
.,.,TRBV28,TRBJ2-1,CASSLDGNEQFF,TGTGCCAGCAGTTTAGACGGGAATGAGCAGTTCTTC
.,.,TRBV28,TRBJ1-5,CASSFGEAQPQHF,TGTGCCAGCAGTTTCGGCGAGGCTCAGCCCCAGCATTTT
.,TRBD2,TRBV28,TRBJ2-3,CASSHPRASGSPDTQYF,TGTGCCAGCAGCCACCCCCGGGCTAGCGGGAGCCCAGATACGCAGTATTTT
.,.,TRBV7-8,TRBJ2-7,CASSSVSGSSYEQYF,TGTGCCAGCAGCTCGGTCAGCGGCAGCTCCTACGAGCAGTACTTC
once,.,TRBV7-9,TRBJ1-1,CASSSSDTEAFF,TGTGCCAGCAGCTCCTCTGACACTGAAGCTTTCTTT
once,.,TRBV13,TRBJ1-1,CASSRTGETEAFF,TGTGCCAGCAGCCGGACTGGGGAGACTGAAGCTTTCTTT
once,.,TRBV28,TRBJ2-3,CASSPLSSTDTQYF,TGTGCCAGCAGTCCTTTATCGAGCACAGATACGCAGTATTTT
.,.,TRBV6-5,TRBJ2-2,CASSYIRVNTGELFF,TGTGCCAGCAGTTACATCCGGGTAAACACCGGGGAGCTGTTTTTT
.,TRBD2,TRBV7-9,TRBJ2-1,CASSWKRPGGNEQFF,TGTGCCAGTTCCTGGAAACGGCCGGGGGGGAATGAGCAGTTCTTC
.,.,TRBV7-8,TRBJ1-1,CASREGTEAFF,TGTGCCAGCAGAGAGGGCACTGAAGCTTTCTTT
.,TRBD2,TRBV7-3,TRBJ2-3,CASSKAGVYADTQYF,TGTGCCAGCAGCAAAGCGGGAGTGTACGCAGATACGCAGTATTTT
.,.,TRBV5-1,TRBJ1-1,CASSLAEGKTNTEAFF,TGCGCCAGCAGCTTGGCCGAGGGAAAGACGAACACTGAAGCTTTCTTT
.,.,TRBV4-3,TRBJ1-1,CASSQDKGQLNTEAFF,TGCGCCAGCAGCCAAGATAAGGGGCAGCTGAACACTGAAGCTTTCTTT
.,TRBD1,TRBV6-1,TRBJ2-7,CASSEGQGAYEQYF,TGTGCCAGCAGTGAAGGCCAGGGGGCATACGAGCAGTACTTC
once,TRBD1,TRBV12-5,TRBJ2-3,CASGSGQGTDTQYF,TGTGCTAGTGGTTCAGGACAGGGCACAGATACGCAGTATTTT